These 7 T cell receptor beta chains came from one sample sequenced in a study of cytomegalovirus exposure and HLA in healthy donors. Vbeta (60) and Jbeta (13) primers were used in the PCR. Data came from immunoSEQ multiplex PCR; TCRdb stores just in-frame clones and leaves some out. The sample lists about 130,000 clones, roughly three quarters occurring once. The sequenced material came from PBMCs. The receptors shown here come from a woman younger than 30 in good health and CMV-seronegative.

The chain has TRBV5-1 and TRBJ2-1; possibly TRBD2 for D (7 bases). Germline loops: CDR1 SGHRS, CDR2 YFSETQ. V was trimmed by 0 bases and J by 10 bases, leaving 14 bases between them. The CDR3 has 14 amino acids. In DNA form, the CDR3 reads TGCGCCAGCAGCTTGGATGGGGGAGGGGGAGAGCAGTTCTTC. It translates to CASSLDGGGGEQFF. The full variable domain, completed using reference TRBV5-1 and TRBJ2-1, is KAGVTQTPRYLIKTRGQQVTLSCSPISGHRSVSWYQQTPGQGLQFLFEYFSETQRNKGNFPGRFSGRQFSNSRSEMNVSTLELGDSALYLCASSLDGGGGEQFFGPGTRLTVL.

V is TRBV6-5 and J is TRBJ1-2; D is possibly TRBD1 (5 bases). Germline CDR1 MNHEY, CDR2 SVGAGI. The ends were cut back, 0 bases at V and 4 bases at J, with 9 bases in the middle. The CDR3 covers 14 residues. The CDR3 sequence: CASSYSYQGYGYTF. The CDR3 nucleotides are TGTGCCAGCAGTTACTCTTACCAGGGCTATGGCTACACCTTC.

The V and J genes are TRBV27 and TRBJ1-4; 7 bases match TRBD1. Germline V gene lookup returns CDR1 MNHEY and CDR2 SMNVEV (reference sequence). The J segment lost 4 bases and the V segment lost 8 bases, leaving 4 bases of the junction unmatched. The length of the CDR3 is 13 residues. CDR3 bases: TGTGCCAGCCGGGACAGAGGTAATGAAAAACTGTTTTTT. This sequence encodes CASRDRGNEKLFF.

The genes are TRBV27 and TRBJ2-6; D is uncertain. The length of the CDR3 is 13 residues. V lost 5 bases to trimming and J lost 0 bases, with 2 bases between them. Germline V lookup: CDR1 MNHEY, CDR2 SMNVEV (reference sequence). CDR3 region: CASSRSGANVLTF. CDR3 DNA: TGTGCCAGCAGTCGCTCTGGGGCCAACGTCCTGACTTTC.

CDR3: CASSREGALQETQYF. The CDR3 DNA reads as TGTGCCAGCAGCCGGGAGGGAGCGCTTCAAGAGACCCAGTACTTC. The rearrangement joins TRBV14 to TRBJ2-5; 7 bases line up with TRBD2. The ends lost 4 bases at V and 2 bases at J; junction bases unmatched: 7. The CDR3 spans 15 residues. Per germline, CDR1 SGHDN and CDR2 FVKESK.

The J gene is TRBJ2-7, the V gene TRBV12-2; the table's D call TRBD2 went unverified against the DNA. TRBV12-2 is a pseudogene locus. The CDR3 sequence is 16 residues long. Written as DNA, the CDR3 is TGTGCAAGTCGCTTAAAATTAGCGGGAGCCAGCTACGAGCAGTACTTC. Translated: CASRLKLAGASYEQYF.

The V call is TRBV5-6, the J call TRBJ1-3; D call uncertain. The V and J ends lost 4 bases and 1 base respectively, with 12 bases between them. This CDR3 has 15 residues. Germline loops: CDR1 SGHDT, CDR2 YYEEEE. In DNA form, the CDR3 reads TGTGCCAGCAGCATTGCTGTGAGTTCTGGAAACACCATATATTTT. Translation gives CASSIAVSSGNTIYF.